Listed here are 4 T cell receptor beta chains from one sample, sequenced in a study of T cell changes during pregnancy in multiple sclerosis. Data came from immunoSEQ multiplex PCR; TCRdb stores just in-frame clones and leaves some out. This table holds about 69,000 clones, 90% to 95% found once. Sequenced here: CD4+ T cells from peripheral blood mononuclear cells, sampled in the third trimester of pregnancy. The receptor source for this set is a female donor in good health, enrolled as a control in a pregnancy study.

The DNA for the CDR3 is TGTGCCAGCAGCTCCCGGTTAGCGGGGGGGAGAGATACGCAGTATTTT. It codes for CASSSRLAGGRDTQYF. The chain has TRBV7-3 and TRBJ2-3; 11 bases align to TRBD2. The CDR3 loop spans 16 amino acids. J lost 5 bases, V lost 4 bases, and 8 bases had no gene match. CDR1 is SGHTA and CDR2 is FQGTGA in the germline V gene.

Here the CDR3 reads CASSAGREGGYTF. DNA of the CDR3: TGTGCCAGCAGTGCGGGCAGGGAGGGTGGCTACACCTTC. The rearrangement links TRBV2 to TRBJ1-2; maybe TRBD1 (5 bases). The germline V and J ends were trimmed by 4 bases and 7 bases, with 13 bases remaining between them. CDR3 length: 13 residues. The germline CDR1 and CDR2 sequences are SNHLY and FYNNEI.

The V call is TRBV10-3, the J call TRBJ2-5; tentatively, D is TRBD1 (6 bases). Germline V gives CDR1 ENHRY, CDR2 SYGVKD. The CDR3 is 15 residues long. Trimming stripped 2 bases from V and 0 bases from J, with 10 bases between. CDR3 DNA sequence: TGTGCCATCAGTGAGGGACAGCCTAACCAAGAGACCCAGTACTTC. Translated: CAISEGQPNQETQYF.

CDR3 nucleotide sequence: TGCGCCAGCAGCCCTTCCCGCGGCGGGCGAGGGACAGATACGCAGTATTTT. This translates into CASSPSRGGRGTDTQYF. The chain recombines TRBV4-1 with TRBJ2-3, with D possibly being TRBD2 (5 bases). Germline CDR1 reads MGHRA; CDR2 reads YSYEKL. The CDR3 totals 17 residues. The germline V and J ends were trimmed by 4 bases and 3 bases, with 20 bases remaining between them.